The 29 T cell receptor beta chains presented below share a single source sample, sequenced in a study of PD-L1 blockade in urothelial cancer. The protocol was immunoSEQ multiplex PCR, while the TCRdb copy is restricted to in-frame clones and leaves out a portion. Among over 20,000 clones listed, around 88% were seen once. The sample here was PBMCs, taken around atezolizumab (anti-PD-L1) treatment. These receptors came from a man aged 60 to 75 with urothelial cancer.

This chain uses TRBV6-1 with TRBJ1-1; D might be TRBD1 (6 bases). Germline CDR1 is MNHNS and CDR2 is SASEGT. The CDR3 contains 13 residues. Trimming shortened V by 3 bases and J by 11 bases, and 16 bases separated the two germline ends. CDR3: CASSDWTVGVAFF. The DNA for the CDR3 is TGTGCCAGCAGTGACTGGACAGTTGGGGTGGCTTTCTTT.

The chain couples TRBV18 to TRBJ2-2; 7 bases are shared with TRBD1. There are 14 residues in the CDR3. Germline loops: CDR1 KGHSH, CDR2 LQKENI. V lost 4 bases to trimming and J lost 5 bases; unmatched junction nucleotides: 4. CDR3 sequence reads: CASSQGAETGELFF. The CDR3 nucleotides read TGTGCCAGCTCACAGGGGGCCGAAACCGGGGAGCTGTTTTTT.

This sequence joins TRBV7-2 and TRBJ2-2, with 9 bases fitting TRBD1. The CDR3 is 14 amino acids. With V trimmed by 3 bases and J by 6 bases, 2 bases remained unmatched. Germline V gene lookup returns CDR1 SGHTA and CDR2 FQGNSA. The CDR3, as DNA: TGTGCCAGCAGCTTTGGGACAGGGTCCGGGGAGCTGTTTTTT. Residues: CASSFGTGSGELFF.

Only a few counts were recorded for this clone. V gene TRBV5-4 combines with J gene TRBJ1-3; 8 bases line up with TRBD1. With 0 bases clipped from V and 2 bases from J, the junction kept 1 base outside the gene matches. Germline V CDR1 and CDR2: SGHNT, YYREEE (reference sequence). The CDR3 is made up of 15 amino acids. The CDR3 bases are TGTGCCAGCAGCTTGGCGGGACAGGCTGGAAACACCATATATTTT. Its protein is CASSLAGQAGNTIYF.

This sequence joins TRBV7-6 and TRBJ2-2, with TRBD2 as a possible D gene (6 bases). V lost 1 base and J lost 4, with 16 bases in between. The CDR3 totals 17 residues. Germline V gene sequence: CDR1 SGHVS, CDR2 FNYEAQ. The CDR3 loop reads CASSLGGSGGVTGELFF. In DNA form, the CDR3 reads TGTGCCAGCAGCTTAGGAGGGAGCGGAGGGGTCACCGGGGAGCTGTTTTTT.

This sequence joins TRBV6-1 and TRBJ1-5, with TRBD1 as a possible D gene (6 bases). CDR1 MNHNS and CDR2 SASEGT come from the germline V gene. Trimming pared 6 bases from V and 3 bases from J, leaving 12 bases between. The CDR3 sequence is 14 residues long. The CDR3 coding sequence is TGTGCCAGCAGGGCAGGGGTGGACAATCAGCCCCAGCATTTT. This gives the protein CASRAGVDNQPQHF.

The chain recombines TRBV5-6 with TRBJ2-1; TRBD2 agrees at 9 bases. Germline V gene data show CDR1 as SGHDT and CDR2 as YYEEEE. The trim removed 1 base at V and 6 bases at J, leaving 5 bases unmatched. There are 15 residues in the CDR3. CDR3 residues: CASSLLSGSSNEQFF. The CDR3 DNA reads as TGTGCCAGCAGCTTGCTTAGCGGGAGCTCCAATGAGCAGTTCTTC.

The chain is built from TRBV5-6 and TRBJ2-2, with D possibly being TRBD1 (6 bases). Germline V CDR1 and CDR2: SGHDT, YYEEEE. The germline V and J ends were trimmed by 4 bases and 5 bases, with 24 bases remaining between them. This CDR3 has 18 amino acids. The DNA of the CDR3 is TGTGCCAGCAGCGCCTACACCCGGGACAAAAGAGGGACCGGGGAGCTGTTTTTT. Translation: CASSAYTRDKRGTGELFF.

The chain couples TRBV5-1 to TRBJ2-2; D gene unclear. Deletions cut 5 bases from V and 9 bases from J, with 11 bases between. From germline, CDR1 is SGHRS and CDR2 YFSETQ. This CDR3 contains 12 residues. CDR3 bases: TGCGCCAGCAGTGACTCCCGGAGGGAGCTGTTTTTT. Residues: CASSDSRRELFF.

The V call is TRBV6-6, the J call TRBJ1-3; D is unclear. Germline V CDR1 and CDR2: MNHNY, SVGAGI (reference sequence). Trimming shortened V by 1 base and J by 0 bases, and 10 bases separated the two germline ends. CDR3 size: 16 residues. This CDR3 reads CASSYLVGLSGNTIYF. DNA for the CDR3: TGTGCCAGCAGTTACTTGGTCGGACTCTCTGGAAACACCATATATTTT.

The chain joins TRBV5-1 to TRBJ1-1; D might be TRBD1 (5 bases). CDR3 length: 15 residues. The germline CDR1 and CDR2 sequences are SGHRS and YFSETQ. Trimming removed 0 bases from V and 0 bases from J, with 9 bases in between. The CDR3 is CASSLGQQMNTEAFF. CDR3 sequence (DNA): TGCGCCAGCAGCTTGGGACAGCAAATGAACACTGAAGCTTTCTTT.

The rearrangement uses TRBV27 and TRBJ2-3, with D possibly TRBD1 on 6 matching bases. Germline CDR1 and CDR2: MNHEY and SMNVEV (reference sequence). This CDR3 spans 14 amino acids. The V end lost 3 bases, the J end lost 0 bases, and 7 bases lay between the germline ends. CDR3 protein: CASSLGASTDTQYF. The CDR3 DNA is TGTGCCAGCAGTTTGGGGGCTAGCACAGATACGCAGTATTTT.

The chain carries TRBV5-1 and TRBJ1-4; 7 positions agree with TRBD1. Germline CDR1 and CDR2: SGHRS and YFSETQ. The CDR3 has 14 amino acids. Trimming at V came to 5 bases and at J to 7 bases, leaving 8 bases not matched to a gene. This chain's CDR3 is CASRLTGAGEKLFF. The CDR3 DNA sequence: TGCGCCAGCAGACTCACAGGGGCGGGTGAAAAACTGTTTTTT. Drawing the rest from reference TRBV5-1 and TRBJ1-4, the complete variable domain is KAGVTQTPRYLIKTRGQQVTLSCSPISGHRSVSWYQQTPGQGLQFLFEYFSETQRNKGNFPGRFSGRQFSNSRSEMNVSTLELGDSALYLCASRLTGAGEKLFFGSGTQLSVL.

This chain joins TRBV7-6 and TRBJ1-2; D is ambiguous. With 2 bases removed from V and 7 bases from J, the gap between germline ends came to 14 bases. The CDR3 contains 14 residues. Germline CDR1 SGHVS, CDR2 FNYEAQ. This CDR3 reads CASSLTGVAGGYTF. In DNA form, the CDR3 reads TGTGCCAGCAGCTTAACTGGGGTAGCGGGTGGCTACACCTTC.

The rearrangement uses TRBV30 and TRBJ2-7, with TRBD1 matching 9 bases. Trimming took 2 bases from V and 5 from J; bases not matched to a gene: 4. The length of the CDR3 is 13 residues. CDR1 is GTSNPN and CDR2 is SVGIG in the germline V gene (reference sequence). This chain's CDR3 is CAWSKGQGHEQYF. CDR3 nucleotides: TGTGCCTGGAGTAAGGGACAGGGCCACGAGCAGTACTTC.

This clone was counted once. The rearrangement uses TRBV7-6 and TRBJ2-3; 11 bases match TRBD2. V dropped 5 bases and J dropped 0; count of bases not matched to a gene: 1. The CDR3 contains 15 residues. Germline V lookup: CDR1 SGHVS, CDR2 FNYEAQ. The CDR3 loop reads CASSPSGGSTDTQYF. CDR3 DNA: TGTGCCAGCAGCCCTAGCGGGGGGAGCACAGATACGCAGTATTTT.

The V call is TRBV11-1, the J call TRBJ1-1; 10 bases are shared with TRBD1. Germline V CDR1 and CDR2: SGHAT, FQDESV (reference sequence). CDR3 length: 18 amino acids. J lost 4 bases, V lost 1 base, and 12 bases had no gene match. The CDR3: CASSLVGGTGVRPTEAFF. CDR3 DNA: TGTGCCAGCAGCTTAGTCGGAGGGACAGGGGTTCGTCCCACTGAAGCTTTCTTT.

The rearrangement links TRBV6-5 to TRBJ1-1; D not certain. Germline CDR1 is MNHEY and CDR2 is SVGAGI. V was shortened by 6 bases and J by 3 bases, with 14 bases between the two germline ends. This CDR3 spans 14 amino acids. CDR3 protein: CASSDIGGYTEAFF. Here the CDR3 DNA reads TGTGCCAGCAGCGATATTGGAGGCTACACTGAAGCTTTCTTT.

This chain joins TRBV2 and TRBJ2-7, with TRBD1 matching 7 bases. J lost 7 bases, V lost 6 bases, and 6 bases had no gene match. The CDR3 is 12 amino acids. In germline, CDR1 is SNHLY, CDR2 FYNNEI. The CDR3 coding sequence is TGTGCCAGCAGCCCACAGGGGTGGGAGCAGTACTTC. This gives the protein CASSPQGWEQYF. Full variable domain (rest looked up from reference TRBV2 and TRBJ2-7): EPEVTQTPSHQVTQMGQEVILRCVPISNHLYFYWYRQILGQKVEFLVSFYNNEISEKSEIFDDQFSVERPDGSNFTLKIRSTKLEDSAMYFCASSPQGWEQYFGPGTRLTVT.

The chain uses TRBV5-1 and TRBJ2-5, with TRBD2 identical over 7 bases. The CDR3 length is 15 residues. The trim removed 3 bases at V and 9 bases at J, leaving 14 bases unmatched. CDR1 and CDR2 from the germline V gene are SGHRS and YFSETQ. CDR3 amino acids: CASSSYVGPAGSQYF. The CDR3 DNA is TGCGCCAGCAGCTCATATGTGGGGCCAGCGGGGTCCCAGTACTTC.

This clone was seen only a few times. The chain carries TRBV7-6 and TRBJ1-1; 7 nucleotides align to TRBD1. Germline V gene data show CDR1 as SGHVS and CDR2 as FNYEAQ. Losses at the gene ends were 4 bases for V and 5 bases for J; bases not matched to a gene: 10. There are 15 residues in the CDR3. The CDR3 region is CASSSEGDSWTEAFF. CDR3 coding DNA: TGTGCCAGCAGCTCTGAGGGGGACAGTTGGACTGAAGCTTTCTTT.

The chain uses TRBV6-5 and TRBJ2-2, with TRBD1 matching over 11 bases. J lost 5 bases, V lost 5 bases, and 4 bases had no gene match. The CDR3 is 15 amino acids. Germline loops: CDR1 MNHEY, CDR2 SVGAGI. The CDR3 loop is CASSQDRGLTGELFF. DNA of the CDR3: TGTGCCAGCAGTCAGGACAGGGGGCTAACCGGGGAGCTGTTTTTT.

This clone appeared once. The CDR3 sequence: CASSLVAGGPATGELFF. The DNA of the CDR3 is TGTGCCAGCAGCTTGGTAGCGGGGGGGCCGGCTACCGGGGAGCTGTTTTTT. The rearrangement joins TRBV5-4 to TRBJ2-2; 11 positions agree with TRBD2. The junction had 6 bases not matched to a gene; V was cut back by 0 bases and J by 5 bases. The germline gives CDR1 SGHNT, CDR2 YYREEE (reference sequence). This CDR3 has 17 amino acids.

This clone appeared once. V is TRBV7-3 and J is TRBJ2-7, with D possibly being TRBD1 (5 bases). Looked up from germline, CDR1 is SGHTA and CDR2 is FQGTGA. Deletions cut 4 bases from V and 3 bases from J, with 16 bases between. The CDR3 extends over 15 amino acids. The CDR3 DNA sequence: TGTGCCAGCAGCTCTACCAGGGCCCCATTCTACGAGCAGTACTTC. Amino acids: CASSSTRAPFYEQYF. The variable domain in full, with the rest retrieved from reference TRBV7-3 and TRBJ2-7, is GAGVSQTPSNKVTEKGKYVELRCDPISGHTALYWYRQSLGQGPEFLIYFQGTGAADDSGLPNDRFFAVRPEGSVSTLKIQRTERGDSAVYLCASSSTRAPFYEQYFGPGTRLTVT.

This clone was seen more than once but under ten times. The chain has TRBV18 and TRBJ2-2; 9 positions match TRBD1. Germline V gene data show CDR1 as KGHSH and CDR2 as LQKENI. V shed 3 bases and J 5 bases; nucleotides not matched to a gene: 4. There are 15 residues in the CDR3. In nucleotides, the CDR3 is TGTGCCAGCTCACCCTCCGGGACAGGGACCGGGGAGCTGTTTTTT. It yields the protein CASSPSGTGTGELFF.

The genes are TRBV6-5 and TRBJ1-6; 8 positions match TRBD1. The CDR3 is made up of 14 amino acids. Looked up from germline, CDR1 is MNHEY and CDR2 is SVGAGI. J lost 5 bases, V lost 5 bases, and 2 bases had no gene match. Here the CDR3 reads CASSQQGDNSPLHF. CDR3 DNA sequence: TGTGCCAGCAGTCAACAGGGGGATAATTCACCCCTCCACTTT.

This chain joins TRBV5-8 and TRBJ2-1; perhaps TRBD1 as D (6 bases). V lost 0 bases and J lost 0, with 13 bases in between. Per germline, CDR1 SGHTS and CDR2 YDEGEE. This CDR3 comprises 17 residues. The CDR3 DNA follows: TGTGCCAGCAGCTTGGAGCGAGCGGACAGCTCCTACAATGAGCAGTTCTTC. It is translated as CASSLERADSSYNEQFF.

The chain carries TRBV30 and TRBJ2-7; 9 bases are a match to TRBD1. Per the germline V gene, CDR1 is GTSNPN and CDR2 is SVGIG (reference sequence). Unmatched junction bases numbered 0, after V lost 5 bases and J lost 4 bases. The CDR3 is made up of 11 amino acids. The chain's CDR3 is CAWGTGYEQYF. In DNA form, the CDR3 reads TGTGCCTGGGGGACAGGGTACGAGCAGTACTTC. Drawing the rest from reference TRBV30 and TRBJ2-7, the complete variable domain is SQTIHQWPATLVQPVGSPLSLECTVEGTSNPNLYWYRQAAGRGLQLLFYSVGIGQISSEVPQNLSASRPQDRQFILSSKKLLLSDSGFYLCAWGTGYEQYFGPGTRLTVT.

The V and J genes are TRBV5-4 and TRBJ2-2; perhaps TRBD2 as D (6 bases). Looked up from germline, CDR1 is SGHNT and CDR2 is YYREEE (reference sequence). There are 19 residues in the CDR3. V lost 1 base, J lost 1 base, and 20 bases lay in between. The CDR3: CASSLKRGGTKLNTGELFF. CDR3 nucleotides: TGTGCCAGCAGCTTGAAAAGAGGCGGGACGAAATTGAACACCGGGGAGCTGTTTTTT.